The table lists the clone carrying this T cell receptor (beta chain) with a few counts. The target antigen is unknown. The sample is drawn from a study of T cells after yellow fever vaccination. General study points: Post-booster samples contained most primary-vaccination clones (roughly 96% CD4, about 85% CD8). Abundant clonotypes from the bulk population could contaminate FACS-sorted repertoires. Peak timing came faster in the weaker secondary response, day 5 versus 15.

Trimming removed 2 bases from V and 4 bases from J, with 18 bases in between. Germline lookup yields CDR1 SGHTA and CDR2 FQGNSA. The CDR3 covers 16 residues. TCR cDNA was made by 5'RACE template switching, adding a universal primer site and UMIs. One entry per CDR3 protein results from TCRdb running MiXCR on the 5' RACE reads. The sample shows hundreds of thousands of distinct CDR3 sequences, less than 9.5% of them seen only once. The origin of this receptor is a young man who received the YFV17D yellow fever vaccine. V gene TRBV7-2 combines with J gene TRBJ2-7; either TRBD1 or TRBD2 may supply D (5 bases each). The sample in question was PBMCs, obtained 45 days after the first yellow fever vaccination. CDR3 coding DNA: TGTGCCAGCAGCTTAAGTTCGGCGAGTGGGGGTTACGAGCAGTACTTC. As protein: CASSLSSASGGYEQYF.